The next 7 T cell receptor beta chains were all read from a single sample in a study of tissue T cells after allogeneic stem cell transplantation. Here immunoSEQ multiplex PCR was the method, and the copy in TCRdb shows in-frame clones only, minus some. The table includes 17,000 or so clones, roughly 72% detected once. The specimen was spleen. The receptors were gathered from a female BALB/c mouse in good health. MHC haplotype of the strain: H2-d.

Points on this clone: Any gene name here is a mouse gene name. The CDR3 end falls 1 residue outside the read, so it is completed with the germline J gene. The chain joins TRBV3 to TRBJ2-5, with 11 bases matching TRBD1. The CDR3 length is 14 residues. The J segment lost 8 bases and the V segment lost 3 bases, leaving 4 bases of the junction unmatched. Germline loops: CDR1 SNHLY, CDR2 FYNGKV (reference sequence). The CDR3 here is CASSLGTGGATQYF. CDR3 DNA (partial): TGTGCCAGCAGCTTGGGGACAGGGGGAGCCACCCAGTAC.

Concerning this clone itself: Gene names denote mouse genes. The CDR3 is cut off 1 residue early in the read; its end comes from the germline J gene. The chain joins TRBV13-1 to TRBJ2-5; 11 positions agree with TRBD2. This CDR3 spans 13 amino acids. The trim removed 5 bases at V and 5 bases at J, leaving 1 base unmatched. CDR1 and CDR2 (germline): NSHNY, SYGAGN. The CDR3 here is CASRLGGRDTQYF. The DNA read from the CDR3 is TGTGCCAGCAGACTGGGGGGGCGAGACACCCAGTAC.

Worth noting for this clone: All gene names here are mouse names. With the read ending 1 residue before the CDR3 end, the germline J gene is used to fill in that end. J is TRBJ1-1 and V is TRBV14; TRBD1 matches 7 bases. J gave up 7 bases and V 5 bases, and 5 bases lay outside the gene matches. This CDR3 comprises 12 residues. CDR1 is SGHDT and CDR2 is FRDEAV in the germline V gene. The CDR3 here is CASRPGQREVFF. The CDR3 bases that were read are TGTGCCAGCAGACCGGGACAGAGAGAAGTCTTC.

Regarding this clone: Germline and genes here are mouse. Read coverage stops 1 residue before the CDR3 terminus; the germline J gene supplies the remainder. The chain combines TRBV31 with TRBJ2-5; possible D gene TRBD1, 6 bases. The ends were cut back, 0 bases at V and 2 bases at J, with 12 bases in the middle. This CDR3 region has 15 residues. Germline V lookup: CDR1 GKSSPN, CDR2 SITVG. The sequenced part of the CDR3 DNA is TGTGCCTGGAGTCTAAGGGGGACGGCCCAAGACACCCAGTAC. Protein product: CAWSLRGTAQDTQY. The complete CDR3 reads CAWSLRGTAQDTQYF.

Of note for this clone: Gene names are the mouse ones. The read is 1 residue too short to cover the CDR3 end, so that end is filled in from the germline J gene. The chain has TRBV13-2 and TRBJ2-7, with TRBD2 identical over 12 bases. The CDR3 contains 16 residues. CDR1 is NNHNN, CDR2 SYGAGS, per germline (reference sequence). V was pared by 0 bases and J by 3 bases, with 4 bases of the junction left unmatched. The CDR3 region is CASGDGGDWGDYEQYF. The CDR3 DNA, read in part, is TGTGCCAGCGGTGATGGAGGGGACTGGGGGGACTATGAACAGTAC.

As to this clone: Gene names and germline match the mouse. The CDR3 spells CASTPGGNTEVFF. Partial CDR3 DNA: TGTGCCAGCACCCCGGGGGGAAACACAGAAGTCTTC. The genes are TRBV13-3 and TRBJ1-1; tentatively, D is TRBD1 (5 bases). Read coverage stops 1 residue before the CDR3 terminus; the germline J gene supplies the remainder. Germline V gene data show CDR1 as NNHDY and CDR2 as SYVADS. Trimming took 6 bases from V and 1 from J, leaving 10 bases between them. The CDR3 length is 13 residues.

About this clone itself: Gene names are the mouse ones. Read data end 1 residue before the CDR3 end; the end is taken from the germline J gene. The J gene is TRBJ1-1, the V gene TRBV13-2, with 7 positions matching TRBD1. After removal of 0 bases from V and 4 bases from J, the junction contained 6 bases not matched to a gene. The length of the CDR3 is 15 residues. Germline V gives CDR1 NNHNN, CDR2 SYGAGS (reference sequence). The CDR3 is CASGDARGGSTEVFF. The CDR3 bases that were read are TGTGCCAGCGGTGATGCCAGGGGGGGGAGCACAGAAGTCTTC.